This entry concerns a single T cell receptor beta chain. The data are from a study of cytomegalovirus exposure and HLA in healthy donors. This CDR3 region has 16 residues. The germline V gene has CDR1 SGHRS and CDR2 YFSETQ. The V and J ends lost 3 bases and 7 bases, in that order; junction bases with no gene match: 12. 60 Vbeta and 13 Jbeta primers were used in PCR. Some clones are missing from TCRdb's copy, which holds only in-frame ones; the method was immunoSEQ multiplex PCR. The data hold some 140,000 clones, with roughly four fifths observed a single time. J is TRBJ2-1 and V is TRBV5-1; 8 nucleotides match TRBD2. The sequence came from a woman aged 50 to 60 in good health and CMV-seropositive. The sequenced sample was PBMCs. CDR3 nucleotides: TGCGCCAGCAGCTCGGAGGGACTAGTTTTATGGAATGAGCAGTTCTTC. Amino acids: CASSSEGLVLWNEQFF.